This entry describes one T cell receptor (beta chain). Its specificity is unknown. The data were obtained in a study of CD8+ T cells in alopecia areata. On the study more broadly: Administration of oral tofacitinib to treated patients was at 5 to 10 mg twice daily. Treatment with tofacitinib (6 to 18 months) was followed by 6 months off drug.

The CDR3 consists of 14 residues. CDR1 SGDLS and CDR2 YYNGEE come from the germline V gene. Trimming stripped 0 bases from V and 7 bases from J, with 10 bases between. Extracted from the samples, RNA was reverse transcribed into cDNA to serve as the sequencing template. Profiling relied on immunoSEQ multiplex PCR, and the TCRdb table lists in-frame clones only, not all of them. The table records about 150,000 clones, under 60% of them present only once. Study results and caveats: Besides other cells, scalp samples also yield sequences of resident alphabeta T cells from normal skin. Scalp lesions, especially in alopecia totalis/universalis, had higher clonality than normal scalp.

The TCR comes from a human donor with alopecia areata. This sequence joins TRBV9 and TRBJ2-2, with D tentatively TRBD1 or TRBD2 (5 bases each). Here the sequenced sample was CD8+ T cells sorted from blood, taken at week 0. The CDR3 is CASSVEGPIGELFF. The CDR3 DNA is TGTGCCAGCAGCGTAGAGGGACCGATCGGGGAGCTGTTTTTT.